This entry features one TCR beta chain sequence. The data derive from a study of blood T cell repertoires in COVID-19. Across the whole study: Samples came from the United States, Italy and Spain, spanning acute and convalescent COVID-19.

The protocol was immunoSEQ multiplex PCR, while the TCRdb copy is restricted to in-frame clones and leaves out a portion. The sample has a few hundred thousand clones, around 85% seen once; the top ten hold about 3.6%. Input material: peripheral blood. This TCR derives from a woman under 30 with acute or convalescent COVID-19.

Here the CDR3 reads CASAGQGAGNTIYF. The CDR3 DNA sequence: TGTGCCAGTGCGGGACAGGGGGCCGGCAACACCATATATTTT. The J gene is TRBJ1-3, the V gene TRBV19, with TRBD1 identical over 12 bases. Germline lookup yields CDR1 LNHDA and CDR2 SQIVND (reference sequence). There are 14 residues in the CDR3. V trimming: 8 bases; J trimming: 7 bases; junction bases outside the gene matches: 6.